The rows below give T cell receptor beta chains drawn from one sample of a study of blood T cell repertoires in COVID-19. Produced via immunoSEQ multiplex PCR; TCRdb's table is partial and in-frame only. The profile shows 250,000 to 350,000 clones, nearly 90% of them singletons. The material sequenced was PBMCs or T cells enriched from blood (not recorded which). These TCRs come from a woman in her 30s who had recovered from COVID-19. CDR3s include the opening cysteine and the closing phenylalanine or tryptophan. D genes are given only for firm matches. The size field is filled for only some rows; it gives once, few, many or a size class.

d_gene | abundance | j_gene | v_gene | CDR3aa | CDR3nt
NA | NA | TRBJ1-1 | TRBV13 | CASSLGAGNPLLF | TGTGCCAGCAGCTTAGGAGCGGGCAACCCCCTTCTCTTT
NA | NA | TRBJ1-1 | TRBV20-1 | CSASMPMNTEAFF | TGCAGTGCTAGTATGCCTATGAACACTGAAGCTTTCTTT
NA | NA | TRBJ2-3 | TRBV10-3 | CAYGGGQGSTPGTDTQYF | TGTGCCTATGGGGGCGGACAAGGGTCAACCCCGGGCACAGATACGCAGTATTTT
TRBD1 | once | TRBJ2-5 | TRBV24-1 | CATSDSGQGAWETQYF | TGTGCCACCAGTGATAGCGGACAGGGGGCATGGGAGACCCAGTACTTC
NA | NA | TRBJ2-7 | TRBV19 | CASKKSQGLPYEQYF | TGTGCCAGTAAGAAGTCCCAGGGGTTGCCCTACGAGCAGTACTTC
NA | NA | TRBJ1-5 | TRBV6-5 | CASSVTDLGGQPQHF | TGTGCCAGCAGCGTCACAGACCTCGGGGGTCAGCCCCAGCATTTT
NA | NA | TRBJ2-5 | TRBV7-3 | CASSLIGGLETQYF | TGTGCCAGCAGCTTAATCGGGGGTCTGGAGACCCAGTACTTC
NA | NA | TRBJ2-1 | TRBV5-1 | CASSHPPLELVDNEQFF | TGCGCCAGCAGCCACCCACCCCTAGAACTTGTCGACAATGAGCAGTTCTTC
NA | NA | TRBJ1-1 | TRBV5-4 | CASRTGGGRSRNTEAFF | TGTGCCAGCCGTACCGGCGGGGGAAGGTCAAGGAACACTGAAGCTTTCTTT
NA | NA | TRBJ2-7 | TRBV7-8 | CASSGTMYEQYF | TGTGCCAGCAGCGGGACAATGTACGAGCAGTACTTC
TRBD2 | NA | TRBJ2-3 | TRBV7-8 | CASSLVSRGGSDTQYF | TGTGCCAGCAGCTTAGTTTCGCGGGGGGGCTCAGATACGCAGTATTTT
NA | few | TRBJ1-5 | TRBV19 | CATSEGVNQPQHF | TGTGCCACCTCTGAGGGGGTCAATCAGCCCCAGCATTTT
NA | NA | TRBJ1-4 | TRBV15 | CATTANSNEKLFF | TGTGCCACCACCGCTAACAGTAATGAAAAACTGTTTTTT
TRBD2 | NA | TRBJ2-5 | TRBV10-3 | CAISESFGGAGETQYF | TGTGCCATCAGTGAGTCTTTCGGGGGGGCCGGTGAGACCCAGTACTTC
NA | NA | TRBJ1-3 | TRBV12-5 | CASGSSPRDTIYF | TGTGCTAGTGGTTCGTCTCCGAGGGACACCATATATTTT
NA | NA | TRBJ1-2 | TRBV27 | CASSQIGDYGYTF | TGTGCCAGCAGTCAAATAGGGGACTATGGCTACACCTTC
NA | few | TRBJ1-1 | TRBV19 | CASSNRDTQAEAFF | TGTGCCAGTAGTAACCGGGACACCCAAGCCGAAGCTTTCTTT
TRBD1 | few | TRBJ2-7 | TRBV5-1 | CASSLAFTGASYEQYF | TGCGCCAGCAGCTTGGCCTTCACAGGGGCGTCCTACGAGCAGTACTTC
NA | NA | TRBJ1-2 | TRBV4-2 | CASSQEEGANYGYTF | TGTGCCAGCAGCCAAGAGGAGGGCGCTAACTATGGCTACACCTTC
NA | NA | TRBJ2-7 | TRBV7-9 | CASSLGLGQSSYEQYF | TGTGCCAGCAGCTTAGGGCTCGGACAGAGCTCCTACGAGCAGTACTTC
NA | once | TRBJ1-4 | TRBV28 | CASSLGGLGEKLFF | TGTGCCAGCAGTTTGGGGGGGCTCGGTGAAAAACTGTTTTTT
NA | NA | TRBJ1-2 | TRBV6-5 | CASTAGPTTDGYTF | TGTGCCAGCACGGCAGGGCCCACCACAGATGGCTACACCTTC
NA | NA | TRBJ2-1 | TRBV7-3 | CASSSPSRGPSSYNEQFF | TGTGCCAGCAGCTCCCCATCGCGGGGGCCGAGCTCCTACAATGAGCAGTTCTTC
NA | NA | TRBJ1-1 | TRBV7-2 | CASSLRGWNTEAFF | TGTGCCAGCAGCCTCCGTGGCTGGAACACTGAAGCTTTCTTT
TRBD1 | few | TRBJ1-1 | TRBV2 | CASRGGTGATEAFF | TGTGCCAGCAGGGGAGGTACAGGGGCCACTGAAGCTTTCTTT
NA | once | TRBJ1-2 | TRBV30 | CAWKWTDSPRHGYTF | TGTGCCTGGAAGTGGACGGACTCCCCGCGACATGGCTACACCTTC
TRBD2 | NA | TRBJ2-3 | TRBV6-5 | CASRNSGASTDTQYF | TGTGCCAGCAGAAATAGCGGGGCTAGCACAGATACGCAGTATTTT
TRBD1 | NA | TRBJ1-3 | TRBV10-3 | CAISEGTGAGNTIYF | TGTGCCATCAGTGAGGGGACAGGGGCTGGAAACACCATATATTTT
TRBD1 | NA | TRBJ1-1 | TRBV6-5 | CASSHSGGRDTEAFF | TGTGCCAGCAGTCATTCAGGGGGTAGAGACACTGAAGCTTTCTTT
NA | NA | TRBJ2-3 | TRBV5-4 | CASSSPRADTQYF | TGTGCCAGCAGCTCCCCCCGAGCGGATACGCAGTATTTT
NA | NA | TRBJ1-1 | TRBV5-6 | CASSLIDTEAFF | TGTGCCAGCAGCTTAATAGACACTGAAGCTTTCTTT
NA | NA | TRBJ2-1 | TRBV25-1 | CASSRQLGGDGEQFF | TGTGCCAGCAGCCGACAGCTCGGCGGGGATGGTGAGCAGTTCTTC
TRBD2 | once | TRBJ2-6 | TRBV18 | CASSPLGRRQAHPSSGANVLTF | TGTGCCAGCTCACCCCTCGGGAGGAGGCAAGCTCACCCGAGCTCTGGGGCCAACGTCCTGACTTTC
TRBD1 | NA | TRBJ2-7 | TRBV30 | CAGQETYEQYF | TGTGCCGGACAGGAAACCTACGAGCAGTACTTC
NA | NA | TRBJ1-6 | TRBV5-5 | CASSFRQEDNSPLHF | TGTGCCAGCAGCTTTCGACAGGAGGATAATTCACCCCTCCACTTT
NA | NA | TRBJ1-2 | TRBV5-6 | CASSLSGRTYGYTF | TGTGCCAGCAGCTTGTCGGGCAGGACTTATGGCTACACCTTC
NA | NA | TRBJ1-5 | TRBV6-5 | CASSRQGSNQPQHF | TGTGCCAGCAGCCGCCAGGGGAGCAATCAGCCCCAGCATTTT
NA | once | TRBJ1-2 | TRBV12-2 | CASRAQDTALSYGYTF | TGTGCAAGTCGCGCGCAGGACACGGCACTAAGCTATGGCTACACCTTC
TRBD2 | NA | TRBJ2-2 | TRBV27 | CASTTGLAGGLGTGELFF | TGTGCCAGCACAACGGGACTAGCGGGGGGCCTCGGTACCGGGGAGCTGTTTTTT
NA | NA | TRBJ2-5 | TRBV3-1/TRBV3-2 | CASSQDAQAETQYF | TGTGCCAGCAGCCAAGACGCCCAGGCGGAGACCCAGTACTTC
NA | NA | TRBJ1-5 | TRBV6-5 | CASRFARNQPQHF | TGTGCCAGCAGATTTGCCCGGAATCAGCCCCAGCATTTT
NA | NA | TRBJ1-2 | TRBV19 | CATKQGSGYTF | TGTGCCACCAAACAGGGATCTGGCTACACCTTC
NA | NA | TRBJ2-5 | TRBV5-6 | CASSFPPTAGGSAGETQYF | TGTGCCAGCAGCTTTCCCCCGACGGCAGGGGGGAGTGCTGGAGAGACCCAGTACTTC
NA | NA | TRBJ1-3 | TRBV19 | CASAQGSGNTIYF | TGTGCCAGTGCCCAGGGATCTGGAAACACCATATATTTT
NA | NA | TRBJ1-1 | TRBV12-3/TRBV12-4 | CASTLRGPEAFF | TGTGCCAGCACCCTAAGGGGTCCTGAAGCTTTCTTT
NA | NA | TRBJ1-1 | TRBV19 | CASSHGGGTEAFF | TGTGCCAGTAGTCATGGGGGCGGCACTGAAGCTTTCTTT
NA | NA | TRBJ1-4 | TRBV7-2 | CASSPQGGGNEKLFF | TGTGCCAGCAGCCCCCAGGGAGGCGGGAATGAAAAACTGTTTTTT
NA | NA | TRBJ2-3 | TRBV9 | CASSTAGQTDTQYF | TGTGCCAGCAGCACTGCCGGACAGACAGATACGCAGTATTTT
TRBD1 | NA | TRBJ1-2 | TRBV3-1/TRBV3-2 | CASSTGTGVGYTF | TGTGCCAGCAGCACTGGGACAGGGGTTGGCTACACCTTC
NA | few | TRBJ1-5 | TRBV7-2 | CASSPGRGANQPQHF | TGTGCCAGCAGCCCGGGGCGGGGAGCCAATCAGCCCCAGCATTTT
NA | NA | TRBJ2-3 | TRBV21-1 | CASSKVPGGTDTQYF | TGTGCCAGCAGCAAAGTACCAGGGGGCACAGATACGCAGTATTTT